These 13 T cell receptor beta chains were all obtained from the same sample, sequenced in a study of blood T cell repertoires in COVID-19. Sequencing was performed with immunoSEQ multiplex PCR; in TCRdb, only in-frame clones are kept and a portion is missing. The table shows about 150,000 clones, with roughly 83% occurring only once. The sample comprised peripheral blood. These receptors all come from a woman aged 60-75 years with acute or convalescent COVID-19.

CDR3: CASSYPQGLSSNQPQHF. The CDR3 nucleotides read TGTGCCAGCAGTTATCCACAGGGGTTATCGAGCAATCAGCCCCAGCATTTT. The gene calls are TRBV28 and TRBJ1-5, with 7 bases that match TRBD1. Trimming cost V 4 bases and J 1 base; bases outside gene matches: 10. Germline assignment: CDR1 MDHEN and CDR2 SYDVKM. CDR3 size: 17 residues.

The chain recombines TRBV7-9 with TRBJ1-1, with 10 bases matching TRBD1. The length of the CDR3 is 16 residues. CDR1 SEHNR and CDR2 FQNEAQ come from the germline V gene (reference sequence). V lost 1 base to trimming and J lost 4 bases; unmatched junction nucleotides: 6. In nucleotides, the CDR3 is TGTGCCAGCAGCTTAGGGGGGACAGGGGCTTTCACTGAAGCTTTCTTT. As protein: CASSLGGTGAFTEAFF.

The chain has TRBV4-1 and TRBJ2-1, with 8 bases identical to TRBD2. The CDR3 extends over 16 amino acids. Trimming took 4 bases from V and 3 from J; bases not matched to a gene: 8. The germline V gene encodes CDR1 MGHRA and CDR2 YSYEKL. The CDR3 here is CASSPTTGTSYNEQFF. CDR3 in DNA: TGCGCCAGCAGCCCTACCACCGGGACTAGCTACAATGAGCAGTTCTTC.

CDR3 bases: TGTGCCAGCGGTTCGGGGGGCGCTCCAGATACGCAGTATTTT. Translated, it gives CASGSGGAPDTQYF. V usage is TRBV6-5 and J usage is TRBJ2-3, with TRBD2 as a possible D gene (7 bases). Trimming took 8 bases from V and 4 from J, leaving 16 bases between them. The germline V gene has CDR1 MNHEY and CDR2 SVGAGI. The CDR3 sequence is 14 residues long.

This clone occurred a few times. V is TRBV5-4 and J is TRBJ2-7; the match to TRBD1 covers 8 bases. The CDR3 has 14 amino acids. V dropped 3 bases and J dropped 6; count of bases not matched to a gene: 8. CDR1 is SGHNT and CDR2 is YYREEE in the germline V gene (reference sequence). The CDR3 loop is CASSWDRIPAEQYV. The DNA of the CDR3 is TGTGCCAGCAGCTGGGACAGGATCCCGGCCGAGCAGTACGTC.

This clone is a singleton in its sample. The chain carries TRBV14 and TRBJ1-4, with 9 bases identical to TRBD1. CDR1 is SGHDN and CDR2 is FVKESK in the germline V gene. This CDR3 comprises 16 residues. Trimming removed 5 bases from V and 8 bases from J; junction bases left unmatched: 12. CDR3 residues: CASSSRGDRAQEKLFF. In DNA form, the CDR3 reads TGTGCCAGCAGCAGCCGGGGGGACAGGGCCCAAGAAAAACTGTTTTTT.

The chain joins TRBV5-1 to TRBJ2-3, with D possibly matching TRBD1 (6 bases). Deletions cut 0 bases from V and 1 base from J, with 9 bases between. CDR3 size: 15 residues. Germline V gene sequence: CDR1 SGHRS, CDR2 YFSETQ. CDR3 protein: CASSLVAGGTDTQYF. The CDR3 coding sequence is TGCGCCAGCAGCTTGGTAGCAGGGGGCACAGATACGCAGTATTTT.

The chain uses TRBV9 and TRBJ2-2; D unresolved. Germline V gene data show CDR1 as SGDLS and CDR2 as YYNGEE. This CDR3 has 13 residues. V lost 4 bases and J lost 7, with 11 bases in between. The CDR3 DNA is TGTGCCAGCAGCTCTATATCGGGCGGGGAGCTGTTTTTT. Translation gives CASSSISGGELFF.

V and J are TRBV6-6 and TRBJ1-2; D not certain. Per germline, CDR1 MNHNY and CDR2 SVGAGI (reference sequence). CDR3 size: 11 residues. V dropped 2 bases and J dropped 12 bases, with 10 bases sitting between them. For the CDR3, the DNA is TGTGCCAGCAGTTACCCCCCCCGGGACACCTTC. Protein product: CASSYPPRDTF.

This clone was recorded once. The CDR3, as DNA: TGTGCCAGCAGCGTAGGCGGGACAGGGGCAACTAATGAAAAACTGTTTTTT. This gives the protein CASSVGGTGATNEKLFF. V usage is TRBV9 and J usage is TRBJ1-4, with 10 nucleotides matching TRBD1. V lost 0 bases, J lost 0 bases, and 2 bases stayed unmatched. Germline lookup yields CDR1 SGDLS and CDR2 YYNGEE. CDR3 length equals 17 residues.

The rearrangement joins TRBV4-1 to TRBJ2-1; 7 bases line up with TRBD1. V trimming: 0 bases; J trimming: 4 bases; junction bases outside the gene matches: 6. CDR3 length: 16 amino acids. Germline V gene data show CDR1 as MGHRA and CDR2 as YSYEKL. Here the CDR3 reads CASSQDGQVGYNEQFF. The CDR3 region has the DNA TGCGCCAGCAGCCAAGACGGACAGGTTGGATACAATGAGCAGTTCTTC.

In this sample, this clone turned up a few times. This rearrangement joins TRBV6-5 to TRBJ2-5; 10 bases line up with TRBD2. Germline assignment: CDR1 MNHEY and CDR2 SVGAGI. This CDR3 region has 14 residues. Trimming took 7 bases from V and 6 from J; bases not matched to a gene: 8. CDR3 protein: CASIGLAASQTQYF. CDR3 nucleotides: TGTGCCAGCATAGGACTAGCGGCCTCCCAGACCCAGTACTTC.

The chain joins TRBV11-2 to TRBJ2-1; possible D gene TRBD1, 6 bases. This CDR3 spans 15 amino acids. V was cut by 1 base and J by 5 bases, with 12 bases left in between. Germline V lookup: CDR1 SGHAT, CDR2 FQNNGV. CDR3 sequence (DNA): TGTGCCAGCAGCTTAGGAGGACAGAAAGACAATGAGCAGTTCTTC. This sequence encodes CASSLGGQKDNEQFF.